The 10 T cell receptor beta chains presented below share a single source sample, sequenced in a study of glioma-infiltrating T cells. Using RNA template, CDR3s of TCR alpha and beta were amplified with iRepertoire arm-PCR. MiXCR was run by TCRdb on the multiplex PCR reads, yielding one entry per CDR3 protein. This sample has 170,000 or so distinct CDR3 sequences; around 40% occur once, and the top ten carry 4% to 6.5%. Material: glioma tissue, nonneoplastic brain tissue, or PBMCs (not recorded which). All receptors derive from a human donor with low-grade glioma or glioblastoma, undergoing nonglioma brain surgery, or in good health (not recorded which).

This clonotype was detected only a few times. The chain employs TRBV7-9 and TRBJ1-6; a possible D gene is TRBD1 (5 bases). The CDR3 totals 14 residues. Trimming took off 7 bases at V and 5 bases at J, with 12 bases between the two ends. Germline assignment: CDR1 SEHNR and CDR2 FQNEAQ (reference sequence). The DNA for the CDR3 is TGTGCCAGCAACCGGGACGGAGATAATTCACCCCTCCACTTT. Its protein is CASNRDGDNSPLHF.

This clonotype came up a few times. The chain is built from TRBV4-1 and TRBJ2-7; D is possibly TRBD2 (5 bases). This CDR3 is built from 14 residues. Germline-derived CDR1 and CDR2 are MGHRA and YSYEKL. Trimming removed 1 base at V and 2 bases at J, with 9 bases between. CDR3 nucleotide sequence: TGCGCCAGCAGCCAAGTGGACGGGGCCTACGAGCAGTACTTC. Residues: CASSQVDGAYEQYF.

This clonotype was recorded at least ten times. The V gene is TRBV6-1, the J gene TRBJ2-2, with TRBD2 identical over 7 bases. V gave up 5 bases and J gave up 6 bases; unmatched junction bases: 9. From germline, CDR1 is MNHNS and CDR2 SASEGT. This CDR3 has 15 residues. CDR3 sequence (DNA): TGTGCCAGCAGTTTTACGCGGGAGATCCCCGGGGAGCTGTTTTTT. It specifies CASSFTREIPGELFF.

This CDR3 is CASSPGTNEAYEQYF. The DNA of the CDR3 is TGTGCCAGCAGTCCTGGGACTAACGAGGCCTACGAGCAGTACTTC. The chain employs TRBV12-3 or TRBV12-4 and TRBJ2-7; the match to TRBD2 covers 7 bases. CDR3 size: 15 residues. With 5 bases clipped from V and 2 bases from J, the junction kept 9 bases outside the gene matches.

This clonotype occurred many times. The rearrangement links TRBV27 to TRBJ2-1, with no clear D. Trimming pared 4 bases from V and 10 bases from J, leaving 11 bases between. Germline V gene sequence: CDR1 MNHEY, CDR2 SMNVEV (reference sequence). This CDR3 contains 12 residues. The DNA for the CDR3 is TGTGCCAGCAGTTCCGTGGGTGGGGAGCAGTTCTTC. This gives the protein CASSSVGGEQFF.

The rearrangement uses TRBV7-2 and TRBJ1-1, with D maybe TRBD1 (6 bases). The CDR3 is made up of 14 amino acids. Germline values: CDR1 SGHTA, CDR2 FQGNSA. The V gene lost 6 bases and the J gene lost 4 bases, with 15 bases spanning the gap. In DNA form, the CDR3 reads TGTGCCAGCAGATTTTCACAGGGTAGCACTGAAGCTTTCTTT. Protein sequence: CASRFSQGSTEAFF.

Note on this clonotype: One end of the junction fails to match germline, which may point to a read error. The chain links TRBV20-1 to TRBJ2-1; TRBD2 agrees at 11 bases. The CDR3 has 18 residues. The germline gives CDR1 DFQATT, CDR2 SNEGSKA (reference sequence). The CDR3 is CSDRLRRLAGFSYNEKFF. For the CDR3, the DNA is TGCAGTGATAGGTTAAGGCGACTAGCGGGATTCTCCTACAATGAGAAGTTCTTC.

Ten or more counts support this clonotype. This chain connects TRBV20-1 to TRBJ1-4; a possible D gene is TRBD1 (6 bases). The CDR3 runs to 13 residues. Between the trimmed V and J ends, which lost 6 bases and 4 bases, there was a span of 12 bases. Germline assignment: CDR1 DFQATT and CDR2 SNEGSKA (reference sequence). CDR3 bases: TGCAGTGCGCAGGGGCGGGGTAATGAAAAACTGTTTTTT. Encoded protein: CSAQGRGNEKLFF.

This clonotype came up many times. V usage is TRBV15 and J usage is TRBJ2-7, with D perhaps matching TRBD2 (5 bases). This CDR3 spans 15 amino acids. V was clipped by 1 base and J by 5 bases, with 15 bases between them. Germline CDR1 and CDR2: LNHNV and YYDKDF (reference sequence). The CDR3 coding sequence is TGTGCCACCAGCAGAGCTTTAACTTCGGGGAACGAGCAGTACTTC. Residues: CATSRALTSGNEQYF. Using reference TRBV15 and TRBJ2-7 for the parts outside the CDR3, the full variable domain is DAMVIQNPRYQVTQFGKPVTLSCSQTLNHNVMYWYQQKSSQAPKLLFHYYDKDFNNEADTPDNFQSRRPNTSFCFLDIRSPGLGDTAMYLCATSRALTSGNEQYFGPGTRLTVT.

This clonotype showed up many times. The chain has TRBV19 and TRBJ2-1; D is unresolved. The CDR3 loop spans 14 amino acids. The V gene lost 6 bases and the J gene lost 6 bases, with 15 bases spanning the gap. Germline assignment: CDR1 LNHDA and CDR2 SQIVND (reference sequence). This chain's CDR3 is CASSPMTPRNEQFF. For the CDR3, the DNA is TGTGCCAGTAGCCCGATGACCCCGCGCAATGAGCAGTTCTTC. Full variable domain (rest looked up from reference TRBV19 and TRBJ2-1): DGGITQSPKYLFRKEGQNVTLSCEQNLNHDAMYWYRQDPGQGLRLIYYSQIVNDFQKGDIAEGYSVSREKKESFPLTVTSAQKNPTAFYLCASSPMTPRNEQFFGPGTRLTVL.